This entry concerns a single T cell receptor beta chain. Its antigen is undetermined. As to time point: week 11, during vaccination. The content of each vaccine dose was 300 ug of mutant IDH1 20-mer peptide, and topical imiquimod accompanied it. The data derive from a study of a mutant IDH1 vaccine in newly diagnosed glioma. Study at large: Treated patients had a mean age of about 40 years and a 62.5% male, around 38% female split. Standard pretreatment was either radiotherapy, temozolomide, or, for most, radiochemotherapy with temozolomide. Notes on the study in general: Vaccine-induced immune responses were detected in about 93% of patients. Pseudoprogression seemed unrelated to changes in top peripheral T cell clonotypes.

Trimming stripped 5 bases from V and 1 base from J, with 7 bases between. Germline CDR1 WSHSY, CDR2 SAAADI. The CDR3 is 13 residues long. Libraries were prepared by immunoSEQ multiplex PCR; TCRdb keeps only in-frame clonotypes and omits some of them. The data contain around 130,000 clones, 80% of them singletons. This sequence originates from a middle-aged man with glioma. Sequencing used PBMCs, obtained from a glioma patient whose treatment included an IDH1 peptide vaccine. V gene TRBV10-2 combines with J gene TRBJ2-3, with D possibly being TRBD1 (5 bases). The DNA of the CDR3 is TGCGCCAGCAGTCAAGGGGGCACAGATACGCAGTATTTT. This codes for CASSQGGTDTQYF.